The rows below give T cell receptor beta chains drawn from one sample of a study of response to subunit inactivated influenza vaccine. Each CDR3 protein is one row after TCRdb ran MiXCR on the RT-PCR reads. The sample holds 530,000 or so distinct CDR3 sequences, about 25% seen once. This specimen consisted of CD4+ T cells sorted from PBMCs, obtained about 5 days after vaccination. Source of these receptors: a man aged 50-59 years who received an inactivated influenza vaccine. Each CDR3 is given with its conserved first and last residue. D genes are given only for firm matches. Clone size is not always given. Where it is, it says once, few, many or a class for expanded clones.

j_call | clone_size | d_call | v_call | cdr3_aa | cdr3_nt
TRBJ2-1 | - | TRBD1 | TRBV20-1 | CSATDRGFYNEQFF | TGCAGTGCTACCGACAGGGGTTTCTACAATGAGCAGTTCTTC
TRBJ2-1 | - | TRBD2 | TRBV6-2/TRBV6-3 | CASSYSYRRGSSYNEQFF | TGTGCCAGCAGTTACTCGTATCGGCGGGGGAGCTCCTACAATGAGCAGTTCTTC
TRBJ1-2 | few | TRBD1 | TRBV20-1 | CSADPGQSYGYTF | TGCAGTGCTGACCCGGGACAGAGCTATGGCTACACCTTC
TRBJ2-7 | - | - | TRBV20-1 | CSARLPGRLSSYEQYF | TGCAGTGCTAGACTTCCGGGACGACTCAGCTCCTACGAGCAGTACTTC
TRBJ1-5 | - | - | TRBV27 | CASSGTVSQPQHF | TGTGCCAGCAGCGGGACGGTGAGCCAGCCCCAGCATTTT
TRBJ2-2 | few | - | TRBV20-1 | CSAAQPTGELFF | TGCAGTGCTGCACAACCCACCGGGGAGCTGTTTTTT
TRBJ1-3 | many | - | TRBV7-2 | CASSLVVGSGNTIYF | TGTGCCAGCAGCTTAGTGGTGGGGTCGGGAAACACCATATATTTT
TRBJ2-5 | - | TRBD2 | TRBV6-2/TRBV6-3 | CASIFRGGYQETQYF | TGTGCCAGCATTTTTCGCGGGGGGTACCAAGAGACCCAGTACTTC
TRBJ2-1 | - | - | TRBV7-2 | CASSPSPANYEQFF | TGTGCCAGCAGCCCGAGCCCGGCCAACTATGAGCAGTTCTTC
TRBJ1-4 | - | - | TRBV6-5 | CASSYGHRSSSFGKLFF | TGTGCCAGCAGTTACGGGCACAGGTCGAGTTCTTTTGGAAAACTGTTTTTT